This entry concerns a single T cell receptor (beta chain). Its antigen remains unidentified. This entry is derived from a study of T cell repertoires in cytomegalovirus infection. About the study: Newly reported HLA-C-restricted and thoroughly characterized HLA-B-restricted CMV epitopes were employed. Matching HLA type, along with CMV infection, was indicated by public TCR beta signatures. Findings and caveats of the study: What dominated the ex vivo response were HLA-C-restricted CMV-specific TCR beta clonotypes. Summed public TCR beta family frequency identified CMV carriers bearing the relevant HLA.

A single record per CDR3 protein comes from TCRdb applying MiXCR to the reads. The repertoire holds about 220,000 distinct CDR3 sequences, with 30% to 45% as singletons. The CDR3 contains 16 residues. V lost 5 bases, J lost 3 bases, and 11 bases stayed unmatched. The sequence was obtained from a human donor in good health (CMV status not recorded). Some clones in this sample may be carry-over from other donors' samples. This material consisted of CD8+ T cells from cultured PBMCs, taken from culture after CMV antigen stimulation. This chain links TRBV12-3 or TRBV12-4 with TRBJ2-3, with 7 nucleotides matching TRBD2. CDR3 sequence reads: CASSLLLAGSTDTQYF. The CDR3 bases are TGTGCCAGCAGTCTTCTATTAGCGGGTTCAACAGATACGCAGTATTTT.